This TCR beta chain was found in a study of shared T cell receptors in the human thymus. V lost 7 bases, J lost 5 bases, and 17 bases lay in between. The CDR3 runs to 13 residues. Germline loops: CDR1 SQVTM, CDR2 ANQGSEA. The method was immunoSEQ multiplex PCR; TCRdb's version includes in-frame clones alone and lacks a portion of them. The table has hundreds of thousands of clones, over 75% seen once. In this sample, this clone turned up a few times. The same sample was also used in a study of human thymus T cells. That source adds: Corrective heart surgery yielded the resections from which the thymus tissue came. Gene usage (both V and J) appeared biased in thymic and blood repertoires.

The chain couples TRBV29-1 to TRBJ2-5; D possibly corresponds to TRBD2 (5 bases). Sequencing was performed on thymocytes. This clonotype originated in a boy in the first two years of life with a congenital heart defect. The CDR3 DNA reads TGCAGCGCCGCACCCACCGGGGTGGAGACCCAGTACTTC. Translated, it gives CSAAPTGVETQYF.